The rows below give T cell receptor beta chains drawn from one sample of a study of TIL therapy for anti-PD-1-resistant metastatic lung cancer. Clones were sequenced by immunoSEQ multiplex PCR, and TCRdb holds only the in-frame ones, with some missing. Found here are about 50,000 clones, just over 70% of them singletons; the top ten hold 5.6%. The sample was tumor tissue, taken at baseline. The receptor source for this set is a person aged 25 to 85 with non-small cell lung cancer. Both conserved end residues are part of each CDR3. The order of the fields is D gene, J gene, clone size, V gene, CDR3 DNA, CDR3 protein. The D gene is left open where the match is weak. Expanded clones are given a class, and other clones once, few, many or no size at all.

>TRBD1|TRBJ1-6|.|TRBV2
TGTGCCAGCAGTGAATCTGGGACAGGGTTTAATTCACCCCTCCACTTT
CASSESGTGFNSPLHF
>TRBD1|TRBJ1-1|.|TRBV19
TGTGCCAGTAATCGACAGGGGGCCGACTATGAAGCTTTCTTT
CASNRQGADYEAFF
>.|TRBJ2-2|.|TRBV19
TGTGCCAGTAGTATAGTAGGGACTAACACCGGGGAGCTGTTTTTT
CASSIVGTNTGELFF
>TRBD1|TRBJ1-2|few|TRBV7-2
TGTGCCAGCAGCGTTGACAGGGCTAACTATGGCTACACCTTC
CASSVDRANYGYTF
>.|TRBJ2-5|.|TRBV28
TGTGCCAGCAGTAAACGGCGGCCTGGCGGGTACGTTGAGCGGGACCAAGAGACCCAGTACTTC
CASSKRRPGGYVERDQETQYF
>.|TRBJ2-1|.|TRBV19
TGTGCCAGTAGTACCCAGGGTGGGAGGCGCGAGCAGTTCTTC
CASSTQGGRREQFF
>.|TRBJ2-7|once|TRBV30
TGTGCCTGGAAGGCGATATCCTACGAGCAGTACTTC
CAWKAISYEQYF
>.|TRBJ1-2|.|TRBV4-3
TGCGCCAGCAGCCAGGACACGGGCTATGGCTACACCTTC
CASSQDTGYGYTF
>.|TRBJ2-5|.|TRBV5-6
TGTGCCAGCAGCCTCTCCGGGAAGACCCAGTACTTC
CASSLSGKTQYF
>.|TRBJ1-5|once|TRBV7-2
TGTGCCAGCAGCCCCCAGACAAACAGTCAGCCCCAGCATTTT
CASSPQTNSQPQHF
>.|TRBJ2-1|.|TRBV5-4
TGTGCCAGCAGCCTAGTCGGAGGGGGAGGGAATGAGCAGTTCTTC
CASSLVGGGGNEQFF
>.|TRBJ1-5|.|TRBV7-6
TGTGCCAGCAGCGAGGGGAGTCATCCTGATCAGCCCCAGCATTTT
CASSEGSHPDQPQHF
>TRBD2|TRBJ2-3|once|TRBV6-1
TGTGCCAGCAGTGAAGAGCGGGGGGGCCCAGATACGCAGTATTTT
CASSEERGGPDTQYF
>.|TRBJ2-3|.|TRBV30
TGTGCCTGGAGTGTAAGGATAGGGACTTCGGAGGCAGATACGCAGTATTTT
CAWSVRIGTSEADTQYF
>.|TRBJ2-7|few|TRBV27
TGTGCCAGCAGTTTCGGCCCGGACACCTACGAGCAGTACTTC
CASSFGPDTYEQYF
>.|TRBJ1-1|.|TRBV19
TGTGCCAGTATAGCCCAGGGTTGGGGTCACACTGAAGCTTTCTTT
CASIAQGWGHTEAFF
>.|TRBJ2-7|few|TRBV6-5
TGTGCCAGCAGGCGCAGGGGCGAGCAGTACTTC
CASRRRGEQYF
>.|TRBJ2-2|.|TRBV19
TGTGCCAGTAGTATAACAGAACAGTGGAACACCGGGGAGCTGTTTTTT
CASSITEQWNTGELFF
>.|TRBJ2-7|.|TRBV27
TGTGCCAGCAGTTTAGATGCCGGGACGTCCGTCTACGAGCAGTACTTC
CASSLDAGTSVYEQYF
>.|TRBJ1-2|.|TRBV15
TGTGCCACCAGCAGAGCCGCTGGACAGGGCTACACCTTC
CATSRAAGQGYTF
>.|TRBJ1-2|.|TRBV6-1
TGTGCCAGCAGGACGGCGGGGATCCATGGCTACACCTTC
CASRTAGIHGYTF
>.|TRBJ1-3|.|TRBV19
TGTGCCAGTAGTATACGCAGATTCTCTGGAAACACCATATATTTT
CASSIRRFSGNTIYF
>TRBD2|TRBJ2-1|once|TRBV5-1
TGCGCCAGCAGCCCTGGAGGGCGGGAGCGGGACAATGAGCAGTTCTTC
CASSPGGRERDNEQFF
>TRBD1|TRBJ1-2|.|TRBV7-9
TGTGCCAGCAGCTTAGGGCGTCGGGACAGATATGGCTACACCTTC
CASSLGRRDRYGYTF
>TRBD1|TRBJ1-1|.|TRBV7-8
TGTGCCAGCAGCGGCCGACAGGGGAACACTGAAGCTTTCTTT
CASSGRQGNTEAFF
>TRBD1|TRBJ2-3|.|TRBV19
TGTGCCAGTAGTAGGAACCACAGGGGGCTCGGCACAGATACGCAGTATTTT
CASSRNHRGLGTDTQYF
>.|TRBJ2-7|.|TRBV27
TGTGCCAGCAGTCCCCGTCCGAGGGAGCAGTACTTC
CASSPRPREQYF
>TRBD2|TRBJ2-3|.|TRBV7-2
TGTGCCAGCACCGCTAGCGGGAGGGCCGGCACAGATACGCAGTATTTT
CASTASGRAGTDTQYF
>TRBD1|TRBJ1-1|.|TRBV7-2
TGTGCCAGCAGCTTAGAGGCCAGGGGGGACACTGAAGCTTTCTTT
CASSLEARGDTEAFF
>.|TRBJ2-3|.|TRBV5-1
TGCGCCAGCAACCGGGGACAACCACGCACAGATACGCAGTATTTT
CASNRGQPRTDTQYF
>TRBD2|TRBJ2-7|.|TRBV30
TGTGCCTGGATTACCCCTAGCGGAAGCTCCTACGAGCAGTACTTC
CAWITPSGSSYEQYF
>TRBD1|TRBJ2-7|.|TRBV7-2
TGTGCCAGCAGCCGGGACAGGGTCTCCTACGAGCAGTACTTC
CASSRDRVSYEQYF
>TRBD1|TRBJ2-7|.|TRBV5-1
TGCGCCAGCAGCGTGGAGGGGACAGGGTTCAACGAGCAGTACTTC
CASSVEGTGFNEQYF
>.|TRBJ2-3|.|TRBV27
TGTGCCAGCAGTTTGGGATTTGGGACCACAGATACGCAGTATTTT
CASSLGFGTTDTQYF
>.|TRBJ1-5|few|TRBV6-5
TGTGCCAGCAGTTCCGACAGAAATAGCAATCAGCCCCAGCATTTT
CASSSDRNSNQPQHF
>.|TRBJ2-6|.|TRBV6-5
TGTGCCAGCAGTTATCTCAGGGTCTCTGGGGCCAACGTCCTGACTTTC
CASSYLRVSGANVLTF
>.|TRBJ2-1|.|TRBV7-9
TGTGCCAGCAGCTTTCCCGGGACGGGCATAAGGGAGCAGTTCTTC
CASSFPGTGIREQFF
>.|TRBJ2-1|.|TRBV15
TGTGCCACCAGCAGACCCCCGCCGGGGGACTCCTACAATGAGCAGTTCTTC
CATSRPPPGDSYNEQFF
>.|TRBJ1-4|.|TRBV30
TGTGCCTTCTCCATGACAGGAAGTGAAAAACTGTTTTTT
CAFSMTGSEKLFF
>TRBD2|TRBJ2-3|.|TRBV11-3
TGTGCCAGCAGCCAGACTGCCCTAGCGGGAGGCACAGATACGCAGTATTTT
CASSQTALAGGTDTQYF
>.|TRBJ2-7|few|TRBV5-1
TGCGCCAGCAGCTTGGGGCAGGGCCTCTACGAGCAGTACTTC
CASSLGQGLYEQYF
>TRBD1|TRBJ2-5|.|TRBV27
TGTGCCAGCAGTCCAGGGACAGGGATAGAGACCCAGTACTTC
CASSPGTGIETQYF
>TRBD2|TRBJ2-1|.|TRBV2
TGTGCCAGCAGTGAGACTAGCGGGAGCTATGAGCAGTTCTTC
CASSETSGSYEQFF
>.|TRBJ2-1|.|TRBV5-6
TGTGCCAGCAGCTTCGAGGACAATGAGCAGTTCTTC
CASSFEDNEQFF
>.|TRBJ1-3|.|TRBV6-5
TGTGCCAGCAGTACAGGGCCTCCTGGAAACACCATATATTTT
CASSTGPPGNTIYF
>TRBD1|TRBJ2-3|.|TRBV30
TGTGCCTGGAGTGTACCTGGGGACAGTGGGGCAGATACGCAGTATTTT
CAWSVPGDSGADTQYF
>.|TRBJ2-4|.|TRBV30
TGTGCCTGGAGTGTCCAGGGGGGAAACATTCAGTACTTC
CAWSVQGGNIQYF
>.|TRBJ1-2|many|TRBV28
TGTGCCAGCAGTTTATTTTCGGCGAACTATGGCTACACCTTC
CASSLFSANYGYTF
>TRBD1|TRBJ1-2|.|TRBV29-1
TGCAGCGTAGCAGGGGGCGCAGACTATGGCTACACCTTC
CSVAGGADYGYTF
>.|TRBJ1-3|.|TRBV7-9
TGTGCCAGCAGCGGAACGACTTCTGGAAACACCATATATTTT
CASSGTTSGNTIYF
>.|TRBJ1-1|.|TRBV7-2
TGTGCCAGCAGCTTAGTCAGGGGCGCCCTCCAAGCTTTCTTT
CASSLVRGALQAFF
>TRBD1|TRBJ2-5|once|TRBV28
TGTGCCAGCAGCGTAGGGACAGCTCAAGAGACCCAGTACTTC
CASSVGTAQETQYF